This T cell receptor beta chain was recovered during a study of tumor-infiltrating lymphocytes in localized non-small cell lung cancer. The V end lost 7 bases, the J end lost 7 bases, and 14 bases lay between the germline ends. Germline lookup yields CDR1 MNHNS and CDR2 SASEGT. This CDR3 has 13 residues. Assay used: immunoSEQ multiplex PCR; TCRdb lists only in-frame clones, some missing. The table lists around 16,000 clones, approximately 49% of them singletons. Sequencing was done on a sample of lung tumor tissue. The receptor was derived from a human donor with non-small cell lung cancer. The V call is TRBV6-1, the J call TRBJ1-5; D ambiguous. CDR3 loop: CASTFDGRQPQHF. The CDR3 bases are TGTGCCAGCACCTTCGACGGGCGGCAGCCCCAGCATTTT.